This entry lists 31 T cell receptor beta chains sequenced from one sample in a study of early T cells in non-severe SARS-CoV-2 infection. TCRdb reprocessed the 5' RACE reads with MiXCR, giving one entry per CDR3 protein. Of approximately 20,000 distinct CDR3 sequences in the sample, about 5% were seen once. Sequenced sample: whole blood. Receptors originate from an adult who was a healthcare worker with PCR-confirmed SARS-CoV-2 infection or an uninfected control (not recorded which).

By frequency in the sample, this clonotype is medium-sized (0.01 to 0.1%). The genes are TRBV19 and TRBJ1-1; maybe TRBD1 (5 bases). The V and J ends lost 0 bases and 1 base respectively, with 12 bases between them. CDR1 and CDR2 (germline): LNHDA, SQIVND (reference sequence). The CDR3 runs 16 residues. CDR3 amino acids: CASSIDPGTANTEAFF. Written as DNA, the CDR3 is TGTGCCAGTAGTATAGATCCCGGGACGGCGAACACTGAAGCTTTCTTT.

This clonotype was seen at least ten times. The V and J genes are TRBV5-4 and TRBJ2-2; either TRBD1 or TRBD2 may fit D (5 bases each). Germline V gives CDR1 SGHNT, CDR2 YYREEE (reference sequence). The CDR3 length is 12 residues. Trimming left V 3 bases short and J 6 bases short, with 6 bases between. This chain's CDR3 is CASSWGSGELFF. The CDR3, as DNA: TGTGCCAGCAGCTGGGGGTCCGGGGAGCTGTTTTTT. The whole variable domain, filled in from reference TRBV5-4 and TRBJ2-2, reads ETGVTQSPTHLIKTRGQQVTLRCSSQSGHNTVSWYQQALGQGPQFIFQYYREEENGRGNFPPRFSGLQFPNYSSELNVNALELDDSALYLCASSWGSGELFFGEGSRLTVL.

This clonotype has a count of ten or more. V and J are TRBV6-2 or TRBV6-3 and TRBJ1-2, with unresolved D. Germline V gene sequence: CDR1 MNHEY, CDR2 SVGEGT. Trimming removed 5 bases at V and 4 bases at J, with 2 bases between. The CDR3 covers 10 residues. The CDR3 sequence: CASSRYGYTF. CDR3 in DNA: TGTGCCAGCAGTCGCTATGGCTACACCTTC.

In its sample, this clonotype was seen a few times. The gene calls are TRBV4-1 and TRBJ2-2, with D unresolved. The CDR3 has 14 amino acids. V was trimmed by 3 bases and J by 0 bases, leaving 5 bases between them. The germline V gene has CDR1 MGHRA and CDR2 YSYEKL. CDR3 sequence reads: CASSHGPNTGELFF. CDR3 nucleotide sequence: TGCGCCAGCAGCCACGGTCCGAACACCGGGGAGCTGTTTTTT.

This clonotype appeared a few times. This sequence joins TRBV12-3 or TRBV12-4 and TRBJ1-6, with 8 bases that match TRBD1. This CDR3 comprises 14 residues. V trimming: 7 bases; J trimming: 6 bases; junction bases outside the gene matches: 5. CDR3 bases: TGTGCCAGCACCCCGGACAGGGTTAATTCACCCCTCCACTTT. The encoded protein is CASTPDRVNSPLHF.

This clonotype was detected only a few times. DNA for the CDR3: TGTGCCTGGAGTCCCCCAAGGGGGGGGCCCGCAGATACGCAGTATTTT. This encodes CAWSPPRGGPADTQYF. This chain links TRBV30 with TRBJ2-3; perhaps TRBD2 as D (7 bases). Germline assignment: CDR1 GTSNPN and CDR2 SVGIG (reference sequence). V was pared by 2 bases and J by 4 bases, with 19 bases between. The CDR3 sequence is 16 residues long.

This clonotype was detected many times. The chain uses TRBV7-2 and TRBJ2-3; no firm D call. This CDR3 is built from 14 residues. V lost 0 bases to trimming and J lost 0 bases, with 4 bases between them. From germline, CDR1 is SGHTA and CDR2 FQGNSA. In DNA form, the CDR3 reads TGTGCCAGCAGCTTAGCCAAGAGCACAGATACGCAGTATTTT. Translated: CASSLAKSTDTQYF.

The table lists this clonotype with many counts. This chain joins TRBV29-1 and TRBJ1-1; maybe TRBD1 (6 bases). Trimming left V 3 bases short and J 5 bases short, with 7 bases between. This CDR3 comprises 11 residues. Per the germline V gene, CDR1 is SQVTM and CDR2 is ANQGSEA. The CDR3 loop reads CSVDRGTEAFF. The CDR3 DNA follows: TGCAGCGTTGACAGGGGAACTGAAGCTTTCTTT.

By proportion, this clonotype is medium-sized. This chain links TRBV20-1 with TRBJ2-3; D call uncertain. Trimming stripped 1 base from V and 0 bases from J, with 2 bases between. Germline CDR1 DFQATT, CDR2 SNEGSKA (reference sequence). This CDR3 region has 12 residues. CDR3 in DNA: TGCAGTGCTAGAGCCAGCACAGATACGCAGTATTTT. This encodes CSARASTDTQYF.

At least ten counts were recorded for this clonotype. This chain joins TRBV5-6 and TRBJ1-5, with D perhaps matching TRBD1 (5 bases). Trimming took 2 bases from V and 7 from J, leaving 10 bases between them. The CDR3 covers 13 residues. Germline V lookup: CDR1 SGHDT, CDR2 YYEEEE. This CDR3 reads CASSFSRDQPQHF. The CDR3 DNA sequence: TGTGCCAGCAGCTTTTCCAGGGACCAGCCCCAGCATTTT. Based on the CDR3 plus reference TRBV5-6 and TRBJ1-5, the full variable domain is DAGVTQSPTHLIKTRGQQVTLRCSPKSGHDTVSWYQQALGQGPQFIFQYYEEEERQRGNFPDRFSGHQFPNYSSELNVNALLLGDSALYLCASSFSRDQPQHFGDGTRLSIL.

This clonotype was recorded at least ten times. V gene TRBV4-1 combines with J gene TRBJ2-7; D assignment may be TRBD1 or TRBD2 (5 bases each). V was cut by 5 bases and J by 2 bases, with 16 bases left in between. The CDR3 length is 15 residues. Germline V gene sequence: CDR1 MGHRA, CDR2 YSYEKL. DNA for the CDR3: TGCGCCAGCAGCTATCAGCAGGGACCCACCTACGAGCAGTACTTC. Protein product: CASSYQQGPTYEQYF.

In its sample, this clonotype was seen many times. The chain uses TRBV12-3 or TRBV12-4 and TRBJ1-5, with D possibly being TRBD1 (6 bases). V gave up 6 bases and J gave up 1 base, with 10 bases separating them. This CDR3 is built from 14 residues. The CDR3 DNA reads TGTGCCAGCAGCCGCGGACAGAGCAATCAGCCCCAGCATTTT. This gives the protein CASSRGQSNQPQHF.

In this sample, this clonotype turned up many times. The chain is built from TRBV10-2 and TRBJ2-3, with 9 bases aligning to TRBD1. V lost 8 bases and J lost 4; bases outside the gene matches: 7. Germline V lookup: CDR1 WSHSY, CDR2 SAAADI. The CDR3 runs 14 residues. The CDR3, as DNA: TGCGCCAGCTGTTGGGACAGGGTGGCAGATACGCAGTATTTT. Residues: CASCWDRVADTQYF.

With respect to this clonotype: A read error may be the cause here, since a much bigger clone is one base away. J is TRBJ1-1 and V is TRBV2; D unresolved. The length of the CDR3 is 13 residues. Per germline, CDR1 SNHLY and CDR2 FYNNEI. Here the CDR3 reads CASSSQVNTEASF. CDR3 in DNA: TGTGCCAGCAGTTCGCAGGTGAACACTGAAGCTTCCTTT. Variable domain in full (rest from reference TRBV2 and TRBJ1-1): EPEVTQTPSHQVTQMGQEVILRCVPISNHLYFYWYRQILGQKVEFLVSFYNNEISEKSEIFDDQFSVERPDGSNFTLKIRSTKLEDSAMYFCASSSQVNTEASFGQGTRLTVV.

This clonotype was recorded many times. The chain carries TRBV29-1 and TRBJ1-3, with D unresolved. The CDR3 sequence is 14 residues long. Germline V gene sequence: CDR1 SQVTM, CDR2 ANQGSEA. Trimming pared 2 bases from V and 0 bases from J, leaving 8 bases between. Written as DNA, the CDR3 is TGCAGCGTTGAACTCAATCTCTCTGGAAACACCATATATTTT. The encoded protein is CSVELNLSGNTIYF.

This clonotype was counted only a few times. The gene calls are TRBV10-3 and TRBJ1-1; weak D call: TRBD1 (5 bases). Trimming stripped 3 bases from V and 1 base from J, with 9 bases between. The CDR3 consists of 14 residues. Germline V lookup: CDR1 ENHRY, CDR2 SYGVKD. CDR3 nucleotide sequence: TGTGCCATCAGTGACAGGGCCCAGAACACTGAAGCTTTCTTT. Its translation: CAISDRAQNTEAFF.

This clonotype was counted ten times or more. V and J are TRBV3-1 and TRBJ1-1, with no clear D. CDR1 LGHDT and CDR2 YNNKEL come from the germline V gene (reference sequence). V dropped 0 bases and J dropped 4 bases, with 6 bases sitting between them. This CDR3 has 13 residues. CDR3 bases: TGTGCCAGCAGCCAAGATTGGAGCACTGAAGCTTTCTTT. Translation gives CASSQDWSTEAFF.

This clonotype occurred many times. V usage is TRBV27 and J usage is TRBJ2-3; TRBD2 matches 9 bases. The V segment lost 2 bases and the J segment 2 bases; nucleotides outside the gene matches: 8. Germline V CDR1 and CDR2: MNHEY, SMNVEV (reference sequence). There are 17 residues in the CDR3. The CDR3 loop reads CASSLERSGGFTDTQYF. CDR3 in DNA: TGTGCCAGCAGTTTAGAACGCAGCGGGGGGTTCACAGATACGCAGTATTTT.

In its sample, this clonotype ranks as medium-sized. The junction departs from the called germline gene at one end, perhaps through a read error. The chain uses TRBV11-2 and TRBJ2-1, with 8 positions matching TRBD2. CDR3 length: 15 residues. Germline V gives CDR1 SGHAT, CDR2 FQNNGV. The CDR3 DNA is TGTGCCAGCAGCATAGAGCGGGGGAGCTACAATGAGCAGTTCTTC. Translated: CASSIERGSYNEQFF. Based on the CDR3 plus reference TRBV11-2 and TRBJ2-1, the full variable domain is EAGVAQSPRYKIIEKRQSVAFWCNPISGHATLYWYQQILGQGPKLLIQFQNNGVVDDSQLPKDRFSAERLKGVDSTLKIQPAKLEDSAVYLCASSIERGSYNEQFFGPGTRLTVL.

This clonotype was seen repeatedly, ten times or more. An end of the junction does not agree with germline; a read error may underlie this. The genes are TRBV7-7 and TRBJ2-3; D call uncertain. The CDR3 contains 14 residues. Germline V CDR1 and CDR2: SSHAT, FNYEAQ (reference sequence). The CDR3 is CASSLGPGVDTQYF. Written as DNA, the CDR3 is TGTGCTAGCAGCTTGGGCCCGGGCGTGGATACGCAGTATTTT.

This clonotype showed up many times. The chain couples TRBV5-1 to TRBJ2-3; 8 nucleotides align to TRBD1. Germline lookup yields CDR1 SGHRS and CDR2 YFSETQ. The V and J ends lost 0 bases and 3 bases, in that order; junction bases with no gene match: 6. The CDR3 is 16 residues long. The CDR3 sequence is CASSLVRDRSTDTQYF. Here the CDR3 DNA reads TGCGCCAGCAGCTTGGTCCGGGACAGGTCTACAGATACGCAGTATTTT. The whole variable domain, remainder taken from reference TRBV5-1 and TRBJ2-3, is KAGVTQTPRYLIKTRGQQVTLSCSPISGHRSVSWYQQTPGQGLQFLFEYFSETQRNKGNFPGRFSGRQFSNSRSEMNVSTLELGDSALYLCASSLVRDRSTDTQYFGPGTRLTVL.

This clonotype was seen at least ten times. The chain is built from TRBV7-9 and TRBJ1-6; perhaps TRBD1 as D (5 bases). With 5 bases removed from V and 10 bases from J, the gap between germline ends came to 18 bases. Looked up from germline, CDR1 is SEHNR and CDR2 is FQNEAQ (reference sequence). This CDR3 comprises 15 residues. The CDR3 DNA is TGTGCCAGCAGCATGGAGCGACAGTGGGGATCACCCCTCCACTTT. It is translated as CASSMERQWGSPLHF.

This clonotype was counted at least ten times. V usage is TRBV4-3 and J usage is TRBJ1-6; 7 bases are a match to TRBD1. The CDR3 loop spans 16 amino acids. Germline values: CDR1 LGHNA, CDR2 YSLEER. J gave up 7 bases and V 0 bases, and 6 bases lay outside the gene matches. The CDR3 spells CASSQDQGQSNSPLHF. The CDR3, as DNA: TGCGCCAGCAGCCAAGATCAGGGACAGTCGAATTCACCCCTCCACTTT.

The table lists this clonotype with a few counts. V usage is TRBV27 and J usage is TRBJ1-2, with unresolved D. Trimming pared 10 bases from V and 3 bases from J, leaving 15 bases between. The CDR3 totals 13 residues. Germline values: CDR1 MNHEY, CDR2 SMNVEV (reference sequence). In DNA, the CDR3 is TGTGCCACCCGACCCCGACGAGACTATGGCTACACCTTC. It is translated as CATRPRRDYGYTF.

The chain joins TRBV27 to TRBJ2-7; D perhaps matches TRBD1 (5 bases). Germline-derived CDR1 and CDR2 are MNHEY and SMNVEV (reference sequence). The CDR3 length is 12 residues. V was trimmed by 5 bases and J by 7 bases, leaving 12 bases between them. This chain's CDR3 is CASSLVGREQYF. As DNA, the CDR3 is TGTGCCAGCAGTCTAGTGGGGCGGGAGCAGTACTTC.

This clonotype was seen many times. The chain joins TRBV18 to TRBJ2-3, with D hard to call. The ends were cut back, 1 base at V and 2 bases at J, with 10 bases in the middle. Per the germline V gene, CDR1 is KGHSH and CDR2 is LQKENI. The length of the CDR3 is 15 residues. The CDR3 reads CASSPRPRNTDTQYF. CDR3 DNA sequence: TGTGCCAGCTCACCACGCCCGAGAAACACAGATACGCAGTATTTT.

By its share, this clonotype is medium-sized. The chain links TRBV5-6 to TRBJ2-7; 10 positions match TRBD1. The CDR3 is 14 amino acids. Germline V CDR1 and CDR2: SGHDT, YYEEEE. The V segment lost 4 bases and the J segment 3 bases; nucleotides outside the gene matches: 4. The CDR3, as DNA: TGTGCCAGCAGCCCCGGGACAGGGGTCTACGAGCAGTACTTC. As protein: CASSPGTGVYEQYF.

Details on this clonotype: This may be a read error, as it is one base from a much larger clone. The rearrangement links TRBV28 to TRBJ2-1; TRBD1 might be the D (6 bases). CDR3 length: 17 residues. Germline lookup yields CDR1 MDHEN and CDR2 SYDVKM. The CDR3 loop is CANSFGSWYREVDEQFF. The CDR3 nucleotides are TGTGCCAACAGTTTTGGAAGTTGGTACAGGGAAGTCGATGAGCAGTTCTTC.

This clonotype was seen many times. This chain joins TRBV9 and TRBJ2-3; 14 nucleotides line up with TRBD2. Losses at the gene ends were 3 bases for V and 2 bases for J; bases not matched to a gene: 8. Germline V gene data show CDR1 as SGDLS and CDR2 as YYNGEE. This CDR3 comprises 18 residues. The CDR3 nucleotides are TGTGCCAGCAGCGCCCTTGGACTAGCGGGGGGTTACACAGATACGCAGTATTTT. It is translated as CASSALGLAGGYTDTQYF.

This clonotype showed up just a few times. This chain joins TRBV7-2 and TRBJ1-1, with D possibly matching TRBD1 (5 bases). The CDR3 has 13 residues. CDR1 is SGHTA and CDR2 is FQGNSA in the germline V gene. The germline V and J ends were trimmed by 1 base and 6 bases, with 9 bases remaining between them. The CDR3 DNA sequence: TGTGCCAGCAGCTTAGGGGGGAGCCCTGAAGCTTTCTTT. Its translation is CASSLGGSPEAFF.

This clonotype was counted between two and nine times. The chain is built from TRBV4-1 and TRBJ1-2; no clear D. The CDR3 loop spans 14 amino acids. CDR1 is MGHRA, CDR2 YSYEKL, per germline. The V end lost 3 bases, the J end lost 6 bases, and 14 bases lay between the germline ends. Here the CDR3 reads CASSQSELANGYTF. CDR3 nucleotide sequence: TGCGCCAGCAGCCAGAGCGAACTGGCAAATGGCTACACCTTC.